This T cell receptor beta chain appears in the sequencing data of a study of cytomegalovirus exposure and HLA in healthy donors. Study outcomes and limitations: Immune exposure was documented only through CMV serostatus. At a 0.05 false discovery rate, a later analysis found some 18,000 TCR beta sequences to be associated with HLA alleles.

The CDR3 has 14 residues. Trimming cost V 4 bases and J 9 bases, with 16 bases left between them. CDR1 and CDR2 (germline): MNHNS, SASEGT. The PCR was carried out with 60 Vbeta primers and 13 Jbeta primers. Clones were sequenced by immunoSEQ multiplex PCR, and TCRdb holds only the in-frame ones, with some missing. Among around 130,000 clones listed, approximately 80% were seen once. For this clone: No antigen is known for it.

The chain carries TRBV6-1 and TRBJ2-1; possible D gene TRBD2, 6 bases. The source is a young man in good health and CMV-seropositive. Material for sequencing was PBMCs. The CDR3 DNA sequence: TGTGCCAGCAGTGGGGCTAGCGTTGGTGGTGAGCAGTTCTTC. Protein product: CASSGASVGGEQFF.